Each of the 7 T cell receptor beta chains below was sequenced from the same sample in a study of vaccination and CD4 T cells after COVID-19. These receptors' targets are unknown. With the Oncomine TCR Beta short-read assay, DNA from cultured CD4+ T cells was sequenced. TCRdb re-derived calls from the PCR reads in MiXCR, one entry per CDR3 protein. The table has about 14,000 distinct CDR3 sequences, approximately 50% seen once. The treatment: roughly 10-day PBMC culture with coronavirus spike peptide pools or control peptides (ViraFEST assay). The source material was CD4+ T cells from blood, cultured in vitro. These receptors came from a human donor who had recovered from COVID-19.

This clonotype has just one count. The genes are TRBV30 and TRBJ1-5, with 12 bases identical to TRBD1. The V and J ends lost 0 bases and 4 bases, in that order; junction bases with no gene match: 7. The germline CDR1 and CDR2 sequences are GTSNPN and SVGIG (reference sequence). The CDR3 spans 17 residues. CDR3 amino acids: CAWSVRWGQGANQPQHF. DNA for the CDR3: TGTGCCTGGAGTGTACGGTGGGGACAGGGGGCTAATCAGCCCCAGCATTTT.

This chain links TRBV7-2 with TRBJ1-2; 7 bases are shared with TRBD1. The germline V gene encodes CDR1 SGHTA and CDR2 FQGNSA. CDR3 length equals 17 residues. Unmatched junction bases numbered 14, after V lost 6 bases and J lost 1 base. CDR3 bases: TGTGCCAGCAGGGGGCCCCGGGGACAGCGTTTTAACTATGGCTACACCTTC. It encodes CASRGPRGQRFNYGYTF.

V is TRBV28 and J is TRBJ2-4; 9 positions match TRBD1. The J segment lost 5 bases and the V segment lost 5 bases, leaving 10 bases of the junction unmatched. The germline V gene encodes CDR1 MDHEN and CDR2 SYDVKM. The CDR3 is 16 residues long. CDR3 protein: CASSRSDRGIENIQYF. The CDR3 DNA reads as TGTGCCAGCAGTCGCAGTGACAGGGGGATCGAAAACATTCAGTACTTC.

The chain carries TRBV20-1 and TRBJ2-7, with D perhaps TRBD1 (5 bases). This CDR3 is built from 13 residues. Germline values: CDR1 DFQATT, CDR2 SNEGSKA (reference sequence). Trimming removed 3 bases from V and 7 bases from J, with 16 bases in between. The CDR3 reads CSARVDTMGEQYF. The CDR3 coding sequence is TGCAGTGCTAGGGTGGACACGATGGGGGAGCAGTACTTC.

The sample holds a few counts of this clonotype. V gene TRBV9 combines with J gene TRBJ2-3; 10 bases agree with TRBD2. This CDR3 contains 14 residues. CDR1 SGDLS and CDR2 YYNGEE come from the germline V gene. The ends lost 7 bases at V and 2 bases at J; junction bases unmatched: 4. The CDR3 DNA follows: TGTGCCAGCGGACTAGCGGAATCCACAGATACGCAGTATTTT. Translating gives CASGLAESTDTQYF.

This clonotype was seen only a few times. The rearrangement links TRBV7-2 to TRBJ2-1; 7 bases fit TRBD2. CDR3 length: 14 amino acids. With V trimmed by 7 bases and J by 4 bases, 7 bases remained unmatched. Germline CDR1 and CDR2: SGHTA and FQGNSA. This CDR3 reads CASTRTSVYNEQFF. The DNA for the CDR3 is TGTGCCAGCACCCGAACTAGCGTATACAATGAGCAGTTCTTC.

This clonotype has just a few counts. V is TRBV9 and J is TRBJ1-5, with 12 bases aligning to TRBD1. V was pared by 3 bases and J by 4 bases, with 5 bases of the junction left unmatched. The CDR3 has 16 residues. The germline V gene has CDR1 SGDLS and CDR2 YYNGEE. The CDR3 sequence: CASSEGQGARNQPQHF. The CDR3 DNA is TGTGCCAGCAGCGAGGGACAGGGGGCGCGGAATCAGCCCCAGCATTTT.